This record covers a single TCR beta chain. Its target antigen remains unknown. Per-base quality was not reported, and no clone a single base away is much larger than it. In total, approximately 700 healthy bone marrow donors made up the cohort. At the time of sampling, every cohort member was nominally healthy, though immune exposures that went unrecorded were likely present. The donor was CMV seropositive and belonged to the group of 250 to 300 seropositive cohort members. A peripheral blood sample was collected from each donor, and TCR beta sequencing was performed on peripheral blood mononuclear cells. The Qiagen DNeasy Blood Extraction Kit was used to extract genomic DNA from the blood cell samples. V is pared back by 6 bases and J by 9 bases, with 9 bases lying between the germline termini. CDR1 and CDR2 (MNHEY, SMNVEV) derive from the germline V gene (reference sequence). The CDR3 has 11 amino acids, counting the end cysteine and phenylalanine. The sequence is cut down to CDR3 DNA, 33 bases in frame from base 1.

This record belongs to a study of cytomegalovirus exposure and HLA in healthy donors (dated by TCRdb to 2016 to 2017). Concerning the study at large: An earlier analysis of 587 of the donors reported approximately 280 Gb of sequence data and 90 million to 120 million unique TCR beta sequences obtained from around 180 million T cells. Approximately 300 gigabases of sequencing data and approximately 85 million unique TCR sequences were included in an early release covering several hundred HLA-typed donors. Among the roughly 410 genotyped donors, approximately 81% belonged to the genetic ancestry cluster associated with self-reported Caucasian donors. The study was designed to test whether signatures of past pathogen exposure could be identified by cataloging public T cell receptors. The study profiled the T cell repertoires of hundreds of subjects by immunosequencing and related them to cytomegalovirus serostatus. In addition to the first cohort of around 670 subjects, a separate validation cohort of approximately 120 different subjects was used. The study combined high-throughput TCR immunosequencing, statistical association of individual TCRs with disease status, and machine learning to predict cytomegalovirus infection status. In a later analysis, previously published TCR beta repertoires from 670 or so donors were re-analyzed and high-resolution HLA genotyping was added so that TCR occurrence patterns could be studied. Rather than drawing on any new phenotypic data, the later analysis identified candidate immune exposures from TCR beta sequences and the way those sequences occurred across donors. An earlier analysis of around 540 of the donors applied high-throughput TCR beta sequencing to assess whether each TCR beta V gene segment acted as functional or pseudogenic. Donor age, sex, ethnicity and CMV serostatus were compiled alongside the repertoire data. Genome-wide SNP genotypes for about 55% of the 666 donors were used in a later genetic analysis, which treated that subset as a discovery cohort. Every repertoire in the discovery cohort had been generated on one and the same sequencing platform. Both class I and class II loci were covered by HLA typing, at four-digit resolution. Typing coverage differed by locus: A, B, C, DRB1 and DQB1 were typed in roughly 620-630 donors, DQA1 in 522, DPA1 in over 600, and DPB1 in 450 to 490. Four or five DR-DQ haplotypes were treated as single units for association and clustering because of strong linkage in the cohort. Among around 400 genotyped donors of the cohort, an average of approximately 240,000 unique TCR beta nucleotide sequences were sequenced per donor, around a sixth of them non-productive. What the authors observed across the whole study: The 87-base-pair reads could not distinguish some IMGT-functional V segments, including TRBV6-2 and TRBV6-3, so those segments were excluded. For the cohort, immune exposure information was limited to CMV serostatus. A later analysis found that TCR association rates varied across HLA loci, with DRB1 alleles showing the most associated TCRs and HLA-C alleles the fewest. In an earlier analysis of approximately 590 of the donors, most TCR beta V segments appeared in productive rearrangements about 90% or about 30% of the time, broadly matching IMGT annotations. The authors suggested that the approach could potentially be extended to other disease states and immunological phenotypes. A later genetic analysis reported fewer N-insertions in productive TCRs among donors in an Asian-associated ancestry cluster than the roughly 650-donor mean. A further reported finding was that TCR beta sequences accurately predicted the HLA-A and HLA-B alleles for most subjects in the first cohort. In a later analysis, several top co-occurrence clusters were reported to appear linked to parvovirus B19, influenza, CMV and Epstein-Barr virus. A cluster of highly shared sequence variants was judged likely to be a technical artifact of the sequencing pipeline. The earlier analysis of about 600 of the donors excluded over 15 rarely observed V segments, including chromosome 9 orphons, because counts were too low. A later analysis associated about 17,000 TCR beta sequences with specific HLA alleles at a false discovery rate of 0.05. Across donors, most TCR sequences were observed very rarely, whereas some public TCRs were present in many individuals. Linkage disequilibrium might explain the correlated functional status among segregating V segments, but an unknown experimental factor could not be ruled out. Sequencing depth was assumed to be roughly uniform across donors in the presence/absence analyses, though that assumption may not hold. According to a later analysis, most CMV-associated TCR beta chains appeared to be HLA-restricted, and the HLA associations seemed to be driven largely by CMV exposure. When HLA alleles, especially DR and DQ, strongly co-occurred, TCR associations were difficult to assign to individual alleles. Only TCR beta chains were sequenced in this cohort, and the absence of alpha or paired-chain data limited detectable features. HLA typing was unavailable for some donors at each locus, so association tests used only the typed subset. A later genetic analysis associated a missense DCLRE1C variant with V-gene and J-gene trimming of TCR beta chains, and an independent cohort replicated the association. In the study, 150 to 200 TCR beta chains were listed as associated with cytomegalovirus. A few of the identified cytomegalovirus-associated TCR beta chains were confirmed in vitro to be specific for cytomegalovirus antigens. Cytomegalovirus status was reported to be diagnosed by the classifier with high specificity and sensitivity in both the original and validation cohorts. Compared with equally common non-associated chains, HLA-associated TCR beta chains in a later analysis were more clonally expanded and had lower generation probabilities.

Libraries were built with the immunoSEQ multiplex PCR assay. For the multiplex PCR, a mixture combining 60 forward primers for TCR Vbeta segments and 13 reverse primers for TCR Jbeta segments was used. The CDR3 region of rearranged TCR beta genes was amplified from genomic DNA with a multiplex PCR assay. On the Illumina HiSeq System, the amplified TCR beta libraries were sequenced as 87-base-pair reads. Under the source paper's analysis protocol: A later analysis counted tens of millions of unique TCR beta chains across the 666 repertoires, and 9.5 million to 11 million of these chains were shared by at least two donors. To remove PCR and sequencing errors, raw reads were error-corrected and collapsed into unique sequences using a nearest-neighbor algorithm that merged closely related sequences. V, D and J gene segments were assigned by aligning CDR3 sequences to IMGT reference sequences. For a sequence to be retained, a match of at least six nucleotides was required to both a V gene segment and a J gene segment. Rearrangements were called productive when the CDR3 lacked stop codons and stayed in frame with V and J; all others were non-productive. Following IMGT convention, CDR3 was defined as the stretch from the second conserved V-encoded cysteine up to the conserved J-encoded phenylalanine. Sequences without an unambiguous match to a single V gene segment were excluded from the earlier analysis of several hundred of the donors. An earlier analysis of fewer than 650 of the donors classified V segments as functional when productive rearrangements were above 56.7% and as segregating when the standard deviation between donors was above 5%. A statistical classification framework was developed to diagnose cytomegalovirus status using the catalog of TCR beta chain sequences. In a later analysis, TCR nucleotide sequences were compared against IMGT/GENE-DB human TR gene sequences so that V and J genes could be assigned. In a later analysis, CDR3 sequences and most-parsimonious VDJ recombination scenarios were assigned using the TCRdist pipeline. A later analysis defined each TCR beta chain by its CDR3 amino acid sequence plus V-gene family, and excluded reads lacking a unique V-gene family. A later analysis removed roughly 590 highly shared, low-generation-probability nucleotide sequences to deal with suspected cross-contamination and a sequencing artifact. In a later analysis, a clonal expansion index for each public chain was calculated from normalized within-repertoire ranks of inferred template counts. In a later analysis, generation probabilities were computed with a VDJ recombination model fitted to out-of-frame rearrangements, and the resulting probabilities were checked against IGoR. In a later analysis, hypergeometric tests were used to score TCR-TCR, TCR-HLA and TCR-CMV co-occurrence, with a repertoire-size bias correction applied to TCR pairs. In a later analysis, false discovery rates were estimated by permuting HLA or CMV assignments 20 times. In a later analysis, co-occurring TCRs were grouped using DBSCAN, and TCRdist sequence similarity was added for clustering within HLA-allele-positive subsets. Repertoires with fewer than 30,000 or more than 120,000 public chains were left out of co-occurrence clustering, as were about five repertoires with anomalous nucleotide sharing. The table comes from immuneACCESS by way of TCRdb, which keeps in-frame sequences with V and J called. Part of the clones is missing from these tables; in studies checked, under half for an unresolved V gene and the rest for unknown reasons. V, J and clone size derive from that table, while D and trimming were established from the DNA sequence. The sample contains tens of thousands of clones, about four fifths of them found a single time. In total, the top ten clones hold around 10% of the sample.

Sequencing was performed on PBMCs. The sequence was obtained from a male donor in good health and CMV-seropositive. Recombination joined TRBV27 with TRBJ2-1; the D segment cannot be called with confidence. At the DNA level, the sequence is TGTGCCAGCAGGGGTAGAGGTGAGCAGTTCTTC. This gives the protein CASRGRGEQFF.